These 3 T cell receptor beta chains were all obtained from the same sample, sequenced in a study of blood T cell repertoires in COVID-19. Profiled with immunoSEQ multiplex PCR; TCRdb holds only in-frame clones, not every one. Here the sample spans around 110,000 clones, about three quarters being singletons. The sequencing input was peripheral blood. The receptors come from a man in his 70s with acute or convalescent COVID-19.

J is TRBJ2-3 and V is TRBV2; 11 positions match TRBD2. Germline V lookup: CDR1 SNHLY, CDR2 FYNNEI. Germline trimming cut 10 bases from V and 6 bases from J; bases unmatched to any gene: 15. The CDR3 covers 16 residues. CDR3 protein: CATSVGLAGGLDTQYF. CDR3 coding DNA: TGTGCCACCTCCGTAGGGTTAGCGGGGGGGCTTGATACGCAGTATTTT.

CDR3 nucleotide sequence: TGTGCCAGCTCAACTGGACAGGGTTCCGGGGCCCAGCATTTT. As protein: CASSTGQGSGAQHF. The chain links TRBV18 to TRBJ1-5; 8 bases are shared with TRBD1. CDR1 is KGHSH, CDR2 LQKENI, per germline. The trim removed 5 bases at V and 11 bases at J, leaving 11 bases unmatched. The CDR3 is made up of 14 amino acids.

This chain joins TRBV6-5 and TRBJ2-3, with 8 bases fitting TRBD1. The CDR3 runs 13 residues. Germline lookup yields CDR1 MNHEY and CDR2 SVGAGI. The CDR3 loop is CGTRDRGPDTQYF. Here the CDR3 DNA reads TGTGGTACAAGAGACAGGGGCCCAGATACGCAGTATTTT.